The 3 T cell receptor beta chains below come from one sample, sequenced in a study of cytomegalovirus exposure and HLA in healthy donors. PCR was performed using 60 Vbeta and 13 Jbeta primers. The data were produced by immunoSEQ multiplex PCR, yet TCRdb's version contains in-frame clones alone and is incomplete. Of 150,000 to 200,000 clones detected, around 72% appear once; the ten largest clones hold about 7%. Material: PBMCs. These receptors all stem from a man aged 40-55 years in good health and CMV-seropositive.

The V and J genes are TRBV7-8 and TRBJ1-5; D is ambiguous. Germline values: CDR1 SGHVS, CDR2 FQNEAQ. CDR3 size: 12 residues. V was trimmed by 5 bases and J by 4 bases, leaving 6 bases between them. DNA for the CDR3: TGTGCCAGCAGCCGAGATAATCAGCCCCAGCATTTT. This sequence encodes CASSRDNQPQHF. The full variable domain, its missing parts supplied by reference TRBV7-8 and TRBJ1-5, is GAGVSQSPRYKVAKRGQDVALRCDPISGHVSLFWYQQALGQGPEFLTYFQNEAQLDKSGLPSDRFFAERPEGSVSTLKIQRTQQEDSAVYLCASSRDNQPQHFGDGTRLSIL.

V usage is TRBV7-3 and J usage is TRBJ2-2, with a weak D call TRBD1 (5 bases). V lost 5 bases, J lost 0 bases, and 16 bases lay in between. The CDR3 spans 17 residues. From germline, CDR1 is SGHTA and CDR2 FQGTGA. CDR3 loop: CASSPWGSPTNTGELFF. In nucleotides, the CDR3 is TGTGCCAGCAGCCCCTGGGGCAGCCCTACGAACACCGGGGAGCTGTTTTTT.

In its sample, this clone was seen once. The gene calls are TRBV6-6 and TRBJ1-5; 8 positions agree with TRBD1. Trimming cost V 6 bases and J 2 bases; bases outside gene matches: 3. The CDR3 spans 14 residues. Germline V CDR1 and CDR2: MNHNY, SVGAGI (reference sequence). The CDR3 region is CASSQGAGNQPQHF. CDR3 nucleotides: TGTGCCAGCAGCCAGGGGGCGGGCAATCAGCCCCAGCATTTT.